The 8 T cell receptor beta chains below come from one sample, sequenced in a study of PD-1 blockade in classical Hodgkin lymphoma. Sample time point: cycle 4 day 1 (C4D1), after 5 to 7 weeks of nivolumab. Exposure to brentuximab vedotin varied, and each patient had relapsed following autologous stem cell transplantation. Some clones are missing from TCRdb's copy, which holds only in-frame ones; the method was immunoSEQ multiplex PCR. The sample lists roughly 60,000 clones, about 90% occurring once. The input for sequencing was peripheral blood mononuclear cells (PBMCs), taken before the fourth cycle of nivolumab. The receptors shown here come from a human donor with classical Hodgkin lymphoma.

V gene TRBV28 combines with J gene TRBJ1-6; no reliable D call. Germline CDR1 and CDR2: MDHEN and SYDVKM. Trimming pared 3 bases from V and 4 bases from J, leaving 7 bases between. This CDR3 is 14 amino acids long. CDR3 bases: TGTGCCAGCAGTTTGAAAAGATATAATTCACCCCTCCACTTT. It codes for CASSLKRYNSPLHF. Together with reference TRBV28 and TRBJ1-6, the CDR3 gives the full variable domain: DVKVTQSSRYLVKRTGEKVFLECVQDMDHENMFWYRQDPGLGLRLIYFSYDVKMKEKGDIPEGYSVSREKKERFSLILESASTNQTSMYLCASSLKRYNSPLHFGNGTRLTVT.

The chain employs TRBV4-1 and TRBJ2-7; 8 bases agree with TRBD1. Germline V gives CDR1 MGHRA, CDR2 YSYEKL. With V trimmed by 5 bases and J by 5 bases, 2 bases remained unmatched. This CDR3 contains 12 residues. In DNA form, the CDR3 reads TGCGCCAGCAGCGACAGGGGCCACGAGCAGTACTTC. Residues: CASSDRGHEQYF.

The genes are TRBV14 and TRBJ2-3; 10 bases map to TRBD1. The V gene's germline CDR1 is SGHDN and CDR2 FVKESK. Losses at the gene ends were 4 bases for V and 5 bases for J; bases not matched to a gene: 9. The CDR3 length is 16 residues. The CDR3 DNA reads TGTGCCAGCAGCCTAGACAGGGGGCGGTGGGAAGATACGCAGTATTTT. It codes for CASSLDRGRWEDTQYF.

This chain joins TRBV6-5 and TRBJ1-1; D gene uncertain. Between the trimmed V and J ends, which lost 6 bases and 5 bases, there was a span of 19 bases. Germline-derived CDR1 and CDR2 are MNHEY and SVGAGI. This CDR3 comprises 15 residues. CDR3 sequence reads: CASSQHGRVPTEAFF. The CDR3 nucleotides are TGTGCCAGCAGCCAACACGGGAGGGTGCCAACTGAAGCTTTCTTT.

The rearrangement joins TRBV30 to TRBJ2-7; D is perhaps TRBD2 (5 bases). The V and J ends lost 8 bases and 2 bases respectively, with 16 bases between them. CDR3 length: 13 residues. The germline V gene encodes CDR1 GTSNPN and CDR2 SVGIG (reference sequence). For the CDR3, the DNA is TGTGCCCTTCGATGGACTGGGACCTACGAGCAGTACTTC. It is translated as CALRWTGTYEQYF.

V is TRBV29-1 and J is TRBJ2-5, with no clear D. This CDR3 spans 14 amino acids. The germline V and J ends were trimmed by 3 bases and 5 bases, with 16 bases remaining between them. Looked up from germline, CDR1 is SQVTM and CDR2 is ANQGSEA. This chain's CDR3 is CSVEHSFEMETQYF. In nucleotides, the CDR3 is TGCAGCGTTGAGCATTCTTTTGAGATGGAGACCCAGTACTTC.

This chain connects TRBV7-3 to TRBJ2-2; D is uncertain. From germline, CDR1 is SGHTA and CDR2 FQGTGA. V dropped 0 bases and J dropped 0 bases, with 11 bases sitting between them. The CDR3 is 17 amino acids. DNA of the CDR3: TGTGCCAGCAGCTTAACGCCCAGGCCCTCGAACACCGGGGAGCTGTTTTTT. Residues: CASSLTPRPSNTGELFF.

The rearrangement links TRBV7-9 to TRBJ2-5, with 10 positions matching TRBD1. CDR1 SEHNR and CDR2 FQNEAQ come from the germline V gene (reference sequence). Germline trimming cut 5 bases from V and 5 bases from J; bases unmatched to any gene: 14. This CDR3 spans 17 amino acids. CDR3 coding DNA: TGTGCCAGCAGCCATCCCCCCCGGGACAGGGGTCGGGAGACCCAGTACTTC. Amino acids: CASSHPPRDRGRETQYF.